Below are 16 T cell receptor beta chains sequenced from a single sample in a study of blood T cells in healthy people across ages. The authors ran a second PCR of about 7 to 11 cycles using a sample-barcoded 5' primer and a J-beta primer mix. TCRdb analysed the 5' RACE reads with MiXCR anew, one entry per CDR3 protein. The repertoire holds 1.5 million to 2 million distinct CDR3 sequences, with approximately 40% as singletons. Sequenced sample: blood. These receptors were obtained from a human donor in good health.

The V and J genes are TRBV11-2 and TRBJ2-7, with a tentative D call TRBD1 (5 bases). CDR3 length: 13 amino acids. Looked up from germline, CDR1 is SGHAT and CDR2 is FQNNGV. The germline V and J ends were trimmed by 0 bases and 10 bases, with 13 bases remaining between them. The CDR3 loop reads CASSLERQTYQYF. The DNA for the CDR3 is TGTGCCAGCAGCTTAGAGAGACAGACCTACCAGTACTTC.

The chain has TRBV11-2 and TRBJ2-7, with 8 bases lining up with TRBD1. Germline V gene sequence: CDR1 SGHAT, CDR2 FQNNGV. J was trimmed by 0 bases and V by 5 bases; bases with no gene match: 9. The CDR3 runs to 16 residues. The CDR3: CASSEGRTGHSYEQYF. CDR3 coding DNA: TGTGCCAGCAGCGAGGGAAGGACAGGGCACTCCTACGAGCAGTACTTC.

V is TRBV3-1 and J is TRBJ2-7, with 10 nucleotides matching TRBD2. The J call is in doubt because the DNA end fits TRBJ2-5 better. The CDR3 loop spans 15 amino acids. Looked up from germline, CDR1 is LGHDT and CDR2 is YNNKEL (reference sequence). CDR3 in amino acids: CASSLITSGVETQYF. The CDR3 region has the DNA TGTGCCAGCAGCCTCATAACTAGCGGGGTTGAGACCCAGTACTTC.

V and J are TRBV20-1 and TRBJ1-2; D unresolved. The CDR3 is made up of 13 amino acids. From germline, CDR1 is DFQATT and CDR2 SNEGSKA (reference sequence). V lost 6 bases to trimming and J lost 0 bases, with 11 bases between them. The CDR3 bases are TGCAGTGCCCCTCGGACTTCTAACTATGGCTACACCTTC. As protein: CSAPRTSNYGYTF.

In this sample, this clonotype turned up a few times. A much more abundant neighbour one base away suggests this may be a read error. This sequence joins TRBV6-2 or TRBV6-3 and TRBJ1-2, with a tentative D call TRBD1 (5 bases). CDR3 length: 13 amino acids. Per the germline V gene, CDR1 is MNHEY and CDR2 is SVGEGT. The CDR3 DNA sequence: TGTGCCAGCAGCCTCCGGGACGCCTATGGCTGCACCTTC. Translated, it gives CASSLRDAYGCTF.

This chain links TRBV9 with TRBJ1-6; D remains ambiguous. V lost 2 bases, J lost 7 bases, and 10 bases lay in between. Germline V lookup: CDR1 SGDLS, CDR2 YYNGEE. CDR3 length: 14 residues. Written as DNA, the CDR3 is TGTGCCAGCAGCGTCCTACAATACAATTCACCCCTCCACTTT. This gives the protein CASSVLQYNSPLHF.

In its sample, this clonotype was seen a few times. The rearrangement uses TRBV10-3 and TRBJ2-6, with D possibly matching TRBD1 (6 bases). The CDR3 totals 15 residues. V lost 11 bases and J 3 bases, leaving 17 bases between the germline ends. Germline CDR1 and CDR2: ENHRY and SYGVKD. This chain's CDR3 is CASYPGVSGANVLTF. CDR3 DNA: TGTGCCTCCTATCCAGGGGTTAGTGGGGCCAACGTCCTGACTTTC.

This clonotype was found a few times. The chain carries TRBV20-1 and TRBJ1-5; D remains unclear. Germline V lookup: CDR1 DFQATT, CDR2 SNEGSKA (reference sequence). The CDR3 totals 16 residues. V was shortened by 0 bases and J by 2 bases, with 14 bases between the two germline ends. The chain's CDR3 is CSARDLGHEGNQPQHF. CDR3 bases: TGCAGTGCTAGAGATCTAGGCCACGAGGGCAATCAGCCCCAGCATTTT.

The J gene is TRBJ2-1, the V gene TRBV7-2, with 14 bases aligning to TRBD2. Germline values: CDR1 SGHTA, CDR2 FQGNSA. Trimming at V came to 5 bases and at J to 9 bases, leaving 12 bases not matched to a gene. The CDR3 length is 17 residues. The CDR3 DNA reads TGTGCCAGCAGCCCACGGACGGGACTAGCGGGGGTGGGTGAGCAGTTCTTC. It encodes CASSPRTGLAGVGEQFF.

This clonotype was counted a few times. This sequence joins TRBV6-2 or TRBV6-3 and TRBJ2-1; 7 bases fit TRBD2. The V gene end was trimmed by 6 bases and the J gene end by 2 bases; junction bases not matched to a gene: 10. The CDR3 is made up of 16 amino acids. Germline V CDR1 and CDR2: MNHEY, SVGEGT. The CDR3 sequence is CASSLTSGETYNEQFF. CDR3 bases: TGTGCCAGCAGCCTTACAAGCGGGGAGACCTACAATGAGCAGTTCTTC.

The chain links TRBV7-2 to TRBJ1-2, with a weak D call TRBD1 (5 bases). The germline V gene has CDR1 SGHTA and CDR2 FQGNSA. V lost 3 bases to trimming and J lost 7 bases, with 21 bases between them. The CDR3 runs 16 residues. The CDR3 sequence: CASSFQSDGVRGGYTF. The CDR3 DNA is TGTGCCAGCAGCTTTCAGTCTGACGGTGTTAGGGGTGGCTACACCTTC.

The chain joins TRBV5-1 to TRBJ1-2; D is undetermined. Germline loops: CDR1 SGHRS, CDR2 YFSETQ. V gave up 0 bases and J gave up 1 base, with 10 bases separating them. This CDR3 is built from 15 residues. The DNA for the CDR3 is TGCGCCAGCAGCTTGGGCCAGACTTTTAACTATGGCTACACCTTC. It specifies CASSLGQTFNYGYTF.

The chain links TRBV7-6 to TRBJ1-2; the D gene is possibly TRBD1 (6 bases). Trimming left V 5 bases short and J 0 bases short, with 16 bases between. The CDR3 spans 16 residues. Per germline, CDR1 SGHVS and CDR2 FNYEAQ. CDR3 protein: CASSTYRDGTNYGYTF. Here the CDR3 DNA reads TGTGCCAGCAGCACATACAGGGACGGTACTAACTATGGCTACACCTTC. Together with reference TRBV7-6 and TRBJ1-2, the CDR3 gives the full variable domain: GAGVSQSPRYKVTKRGQDVALRCDPISGHVSLYWYRQALGQGPEFLTYFNYEAQQDKSGLPNDRFSAERPEGSISTLTIQRTEQRDSAMYRCASSTYRDGTNYGYTFGSGTRLTVV.

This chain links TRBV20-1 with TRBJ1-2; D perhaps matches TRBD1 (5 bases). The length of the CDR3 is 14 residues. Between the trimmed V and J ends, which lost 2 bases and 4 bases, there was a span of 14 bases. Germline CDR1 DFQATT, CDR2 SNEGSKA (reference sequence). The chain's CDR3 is CSARTTGDGYGYTF. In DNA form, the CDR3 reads TGCAGTGCTAGAACAACGGGGGATGGCTATGGCTACACCTTC.

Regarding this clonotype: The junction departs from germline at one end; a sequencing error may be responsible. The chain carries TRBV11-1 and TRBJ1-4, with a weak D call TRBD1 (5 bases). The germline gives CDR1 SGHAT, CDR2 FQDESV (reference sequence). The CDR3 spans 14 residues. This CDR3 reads CASSSRQSDEKRFF. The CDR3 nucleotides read TGTGCCAGCAGCTCTCGACAGTCGGATGAAAAACGGTTTTTT.

The CDR3 DNA follows: TGTGCCAGCACCAGCGAGGGTGACATTCAGTACTTC. It encodes CASTSEGDIQYF. V and J are TRBV6-2 or TRBV6-3 and TRBJ2-4; a weak D match, TRBD2 (5 bases). V was shortened by 7 bases and J by 8 bases, with 12 bases between the two germline ends. Germline V lookup: CDR1 MNHEY, CDR2 SVGEGT. CDR3 length: 12 amino acids.